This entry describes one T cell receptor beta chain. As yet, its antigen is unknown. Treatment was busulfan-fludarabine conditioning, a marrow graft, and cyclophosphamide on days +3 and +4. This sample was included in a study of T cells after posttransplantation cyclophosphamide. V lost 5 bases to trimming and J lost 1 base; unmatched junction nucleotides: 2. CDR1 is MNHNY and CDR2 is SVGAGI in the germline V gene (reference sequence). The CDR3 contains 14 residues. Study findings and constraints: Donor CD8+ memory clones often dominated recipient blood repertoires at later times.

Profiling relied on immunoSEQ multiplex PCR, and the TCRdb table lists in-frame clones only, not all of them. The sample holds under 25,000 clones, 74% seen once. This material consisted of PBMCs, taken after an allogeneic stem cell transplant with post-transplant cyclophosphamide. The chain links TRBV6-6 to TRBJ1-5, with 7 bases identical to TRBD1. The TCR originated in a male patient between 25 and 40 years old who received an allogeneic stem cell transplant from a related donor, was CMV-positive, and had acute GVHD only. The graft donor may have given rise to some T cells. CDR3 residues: CASSQQGSNQPQHF. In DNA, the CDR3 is TGTGCCAGCAGTCAACAGGGGAGCAATCAGCCCCAGCATTTT.